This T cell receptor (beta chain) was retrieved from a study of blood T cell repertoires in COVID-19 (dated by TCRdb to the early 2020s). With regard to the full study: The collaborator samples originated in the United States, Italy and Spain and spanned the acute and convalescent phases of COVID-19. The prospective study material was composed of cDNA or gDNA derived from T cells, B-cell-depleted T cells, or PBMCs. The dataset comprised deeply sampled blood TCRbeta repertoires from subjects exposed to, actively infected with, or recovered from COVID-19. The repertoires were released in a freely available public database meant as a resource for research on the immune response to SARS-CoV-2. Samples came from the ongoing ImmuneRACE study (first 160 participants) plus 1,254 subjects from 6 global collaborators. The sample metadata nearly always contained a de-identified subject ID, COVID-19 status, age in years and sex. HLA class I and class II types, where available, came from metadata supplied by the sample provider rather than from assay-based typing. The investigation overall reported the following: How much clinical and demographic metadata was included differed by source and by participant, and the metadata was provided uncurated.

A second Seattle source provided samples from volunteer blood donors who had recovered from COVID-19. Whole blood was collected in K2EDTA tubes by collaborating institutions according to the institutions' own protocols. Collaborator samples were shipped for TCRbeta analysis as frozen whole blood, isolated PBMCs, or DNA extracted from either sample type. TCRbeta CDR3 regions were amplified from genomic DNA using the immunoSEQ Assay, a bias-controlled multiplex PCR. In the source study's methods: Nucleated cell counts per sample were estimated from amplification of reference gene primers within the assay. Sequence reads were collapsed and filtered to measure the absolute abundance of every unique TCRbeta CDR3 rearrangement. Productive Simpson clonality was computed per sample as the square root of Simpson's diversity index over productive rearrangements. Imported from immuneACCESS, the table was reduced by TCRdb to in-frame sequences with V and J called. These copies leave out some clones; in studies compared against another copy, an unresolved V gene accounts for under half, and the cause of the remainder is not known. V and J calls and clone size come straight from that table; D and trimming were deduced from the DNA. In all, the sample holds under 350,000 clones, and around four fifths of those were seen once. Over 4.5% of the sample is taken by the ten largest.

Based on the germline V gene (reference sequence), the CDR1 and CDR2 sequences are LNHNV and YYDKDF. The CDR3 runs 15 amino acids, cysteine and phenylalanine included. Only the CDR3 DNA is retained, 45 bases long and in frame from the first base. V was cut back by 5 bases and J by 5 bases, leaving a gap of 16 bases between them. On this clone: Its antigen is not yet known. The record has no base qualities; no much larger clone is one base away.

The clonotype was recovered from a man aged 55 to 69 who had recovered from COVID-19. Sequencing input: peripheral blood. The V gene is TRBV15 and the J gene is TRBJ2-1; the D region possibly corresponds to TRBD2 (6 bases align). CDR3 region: CATSAPAGRHNEQFF. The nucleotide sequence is TGTGCCACCAGCGCACCGGCGGGGAGACACAATGAGCAGTTCTTC.